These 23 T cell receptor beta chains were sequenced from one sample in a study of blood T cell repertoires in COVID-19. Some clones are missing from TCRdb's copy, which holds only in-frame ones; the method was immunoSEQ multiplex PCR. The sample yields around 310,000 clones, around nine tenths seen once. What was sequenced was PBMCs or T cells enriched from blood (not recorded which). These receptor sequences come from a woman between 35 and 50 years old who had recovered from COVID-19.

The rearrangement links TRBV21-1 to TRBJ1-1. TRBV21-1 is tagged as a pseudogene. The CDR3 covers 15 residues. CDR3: CASTSKRLPNTEAFF. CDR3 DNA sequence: TGTGCCAGCACCTCCAAGCGGCTGCCGAACACTGAAGCTTTCTTT.

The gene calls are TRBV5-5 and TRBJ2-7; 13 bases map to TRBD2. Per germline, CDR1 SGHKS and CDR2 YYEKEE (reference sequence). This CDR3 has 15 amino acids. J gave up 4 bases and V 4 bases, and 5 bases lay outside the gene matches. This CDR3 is CASSTGTSGTYEQYF. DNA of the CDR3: TGTGCCAGCAGCACCGGGACTAGCGGGACATACGAGCAGTACTTC.

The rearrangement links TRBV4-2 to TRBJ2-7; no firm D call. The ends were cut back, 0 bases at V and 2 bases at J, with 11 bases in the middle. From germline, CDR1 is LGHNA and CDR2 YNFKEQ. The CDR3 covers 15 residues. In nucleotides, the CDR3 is TGTGCCAGCAGCCAAGAAGAGTCAAGTCCCTACGAGCAGTACTTC. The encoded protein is CASSQEESSPYEQYF.

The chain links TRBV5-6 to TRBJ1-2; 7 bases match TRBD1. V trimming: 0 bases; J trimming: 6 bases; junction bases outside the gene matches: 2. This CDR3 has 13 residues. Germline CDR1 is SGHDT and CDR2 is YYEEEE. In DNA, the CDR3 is TGTGCCAGCAGCTTGGAAAGGGGGCATGGCTACACCTTC. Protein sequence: CASSLERGHGYTF.

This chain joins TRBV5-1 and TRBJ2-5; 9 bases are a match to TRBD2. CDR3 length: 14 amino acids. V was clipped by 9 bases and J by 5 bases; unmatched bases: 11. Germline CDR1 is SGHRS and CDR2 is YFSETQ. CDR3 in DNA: TGCGCCACCGGTGGCGGGAGGGCCGATGAGACCCAGTACTTC. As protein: CATGGGRADETQYF.

The chain's CDR3 is CASSLGSAEKLFF. The CDR3 DNA reads TGTGCCAGCAGCTTAGGGAGTGCGGAAAAACTGTTTTTT. This chain uses TRBV7-9 with TRBJ1-4; D unresolved. Germline CDR1 is SEHNR and CDR2 is FQNEAQ (reference sequence). The CDR3 is 13 amino acids. Deletions cut 1 base from V and 8 bases from J, with 8 bases between. Filled out from reference TRBV7-9 and TRBJ1-4, the complete variable domain reads DTGVSQNPRHKITKRGQNVTFRCDPISEHNRLYWYRQTLGQGPEFLTYFQNEAQLEKSRLLSDRFSAERPKGSFSTLEIQRTEQGDSAMYLCASSLGSAEKLFFGSGTQLSVL.

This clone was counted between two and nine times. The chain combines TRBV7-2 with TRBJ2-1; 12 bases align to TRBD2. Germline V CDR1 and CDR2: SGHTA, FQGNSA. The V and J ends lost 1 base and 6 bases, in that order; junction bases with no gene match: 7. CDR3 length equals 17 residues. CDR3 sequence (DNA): TGTGCCAGCAGCTTAGATCTAGCGGGAGGGCTCTCCAATGAGCAGTTCTTC. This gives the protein CASSLDLAGGLSNEQFF.

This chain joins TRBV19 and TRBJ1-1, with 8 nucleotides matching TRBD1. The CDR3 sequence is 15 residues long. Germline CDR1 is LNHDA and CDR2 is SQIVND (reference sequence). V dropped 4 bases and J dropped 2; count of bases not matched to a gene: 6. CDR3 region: CASSTRTGRNTEAFF. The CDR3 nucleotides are TGTGCCAGTAGTACCCGGACAGGGAGAAACACTGAAGCTTTCTTT. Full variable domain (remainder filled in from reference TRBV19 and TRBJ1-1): DGGITQSPKYLFRKEGQNVTLSCEQNLNHDAMYWYRQDPGQGLRLIYYSQIVNDFQKGDIAEGYSVSREKKESFPLTVTSAQKNPTAFYLCASSTRTGRNTEAFFGQGTRLTVV.

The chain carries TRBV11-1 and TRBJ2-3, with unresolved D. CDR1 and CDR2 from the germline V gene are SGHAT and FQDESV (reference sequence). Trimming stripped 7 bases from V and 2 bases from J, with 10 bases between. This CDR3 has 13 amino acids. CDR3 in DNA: TGTGCCAGCACAAAGAGGCCCACAGATACGCAGTATTTT. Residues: CASTKRPTDTQYF.

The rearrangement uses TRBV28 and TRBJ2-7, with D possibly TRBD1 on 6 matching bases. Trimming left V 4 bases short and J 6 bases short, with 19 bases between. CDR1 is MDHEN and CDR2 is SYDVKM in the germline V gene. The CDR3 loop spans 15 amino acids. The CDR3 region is CASSSYTRTRGEQYF. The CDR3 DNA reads TGTGCCAGCAGTTCCTATACCAGGACCAGGGGCGAGCAGTACTTC. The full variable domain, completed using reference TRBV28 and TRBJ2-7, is DVKVTQSSRYLVKRTGEKVFLECVQDMDHENMFWYRQDPGLGLRLIYFSYDVKMKEKGDIPEGYSVSREKKERFSLILESASTNQTSMYLCASSSYTRTRGEQYFGPGTRLTVT.

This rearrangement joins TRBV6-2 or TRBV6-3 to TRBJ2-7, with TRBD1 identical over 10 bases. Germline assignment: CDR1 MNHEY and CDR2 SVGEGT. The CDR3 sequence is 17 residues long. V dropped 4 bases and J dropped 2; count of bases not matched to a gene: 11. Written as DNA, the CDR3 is TGTGCCAGCAGTTCCCCCTCGTGGGACAGGGGAACCTACGAGCAGTACTTC. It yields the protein CASSSPSWDRGTYEQYF.

The CDR3 here is CASSVELGDGNTIYF. In nucleotides, the CDR3 is TGTGCCAGCAGCGTAGAATTAGGGGATGGAAACACCATATATTTT. The V gene is TRBV9, the J gene TRBJ1-3; tentatively, D is TRBD1 (5 bases). The V gene's germline CDR1 is SGDLS and CDR2 YYNGEE. The length of the CDR3 is 15 residues. V lost 0 bases to trimming and J lost 3 bases, with 10 bases between them. Based on the CDR3 plus reference TRBV9 and TRBJ1-3, the full variable domain is DSGVTQTPKHLITATGQRVTLRCSPRSGDLSVYWYQQSLDQGLQFLIQYYNGEERAKGNILERFSAQQFPDLHSELNLSSLELGDSALYFCASSVELGDGNTIYFGEGSWLTVV.

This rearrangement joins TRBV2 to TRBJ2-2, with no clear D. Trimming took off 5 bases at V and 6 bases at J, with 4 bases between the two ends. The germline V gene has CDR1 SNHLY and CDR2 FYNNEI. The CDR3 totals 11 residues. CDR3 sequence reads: CASSLPGELFF. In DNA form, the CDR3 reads TGTGCCAGCAGTCTTCCCGGGGAGCTGTTTTTT.

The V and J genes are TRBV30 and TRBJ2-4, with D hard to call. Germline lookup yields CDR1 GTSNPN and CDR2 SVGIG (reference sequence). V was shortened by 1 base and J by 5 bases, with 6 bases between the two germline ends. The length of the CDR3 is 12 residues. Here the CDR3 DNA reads TGTGCCTGGAGTGATTCTCAAAACATTCAGTACTTC. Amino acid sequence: CAWSDSQNIQYF.

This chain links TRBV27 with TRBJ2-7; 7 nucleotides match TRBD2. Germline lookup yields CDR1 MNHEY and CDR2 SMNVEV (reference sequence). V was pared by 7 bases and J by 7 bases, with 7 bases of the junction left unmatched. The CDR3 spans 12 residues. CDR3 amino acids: CASKTLGGEQYF. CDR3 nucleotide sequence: TGTGCCAGCAAGACACTCGGGGGGGAGCAGTACTTC.

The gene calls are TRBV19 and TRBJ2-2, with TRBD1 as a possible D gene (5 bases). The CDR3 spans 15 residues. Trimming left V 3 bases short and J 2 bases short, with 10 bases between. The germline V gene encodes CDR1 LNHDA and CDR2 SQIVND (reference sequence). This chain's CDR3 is CASSIRQLNTGELFF. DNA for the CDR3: TGTGCCAGTAGTATCAGACAGCTTAACACCGGGGAGCTGTTTTTT. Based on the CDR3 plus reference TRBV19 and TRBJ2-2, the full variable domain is DGGITQSPKYLFRKEGQNVTLSCEQNLNHDAMYWYRQDPGQGLRLIYYSQIVNDFQKGDIAEGYSVSREKKESFPLTVTSAQKNPTAFYLCASSIRQLNTGELFFGEGSRLTVL.

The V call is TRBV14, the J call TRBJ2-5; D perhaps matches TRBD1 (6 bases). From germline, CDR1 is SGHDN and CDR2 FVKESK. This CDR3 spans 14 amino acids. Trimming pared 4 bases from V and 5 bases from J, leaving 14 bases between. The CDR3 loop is CASSPPGRGETQYF. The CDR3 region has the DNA TGTGCCAGCAGCCCCCCGGGTAGGGGGGAGACCCAGTACTTC.

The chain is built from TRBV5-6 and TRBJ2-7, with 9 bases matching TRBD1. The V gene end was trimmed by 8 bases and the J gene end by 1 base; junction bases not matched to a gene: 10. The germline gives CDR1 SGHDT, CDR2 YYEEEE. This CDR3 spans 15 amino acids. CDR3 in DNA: TGTGCCAGAAGACAGGGGGAGACCCTATCCTACGAGCAGTACTTC. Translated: CARRQGETLSYEQYF.

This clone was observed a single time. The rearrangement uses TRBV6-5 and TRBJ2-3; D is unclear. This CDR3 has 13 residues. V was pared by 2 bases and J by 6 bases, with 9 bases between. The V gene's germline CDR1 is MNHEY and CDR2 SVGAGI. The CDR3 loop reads CASSYNIVDTQYF. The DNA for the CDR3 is TGTGCCAGCAGTTACAATATCGTGGATACGCAGTATTTT.

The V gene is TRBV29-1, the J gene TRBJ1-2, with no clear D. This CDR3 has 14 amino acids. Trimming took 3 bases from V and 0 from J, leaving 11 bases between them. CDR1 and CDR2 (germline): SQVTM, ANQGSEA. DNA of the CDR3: TGCAGCGTTGATGCGGTGGGTCCTAACTATGGCTACACCTTC. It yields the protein CSVDAVGPNYGYTF.

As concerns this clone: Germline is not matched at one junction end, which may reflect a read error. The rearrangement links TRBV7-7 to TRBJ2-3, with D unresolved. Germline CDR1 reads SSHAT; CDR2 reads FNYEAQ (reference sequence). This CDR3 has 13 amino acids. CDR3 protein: CASSSRATDTQYF. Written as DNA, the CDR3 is TGTGCTAGCAGCTCGCGAGCGACAGATACGCAGTATTTT. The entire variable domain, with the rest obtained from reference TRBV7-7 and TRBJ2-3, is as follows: GAGVSQSPRYKVTKRGQDVTLRCDPISSHATLYWYQQALGQGPEFLTYFNYEAQPDKSGLPSDRFSAERPEGSISTLTIQRTEQRDSAMYRCASSSRATDTQYFGPGTRLTVL.

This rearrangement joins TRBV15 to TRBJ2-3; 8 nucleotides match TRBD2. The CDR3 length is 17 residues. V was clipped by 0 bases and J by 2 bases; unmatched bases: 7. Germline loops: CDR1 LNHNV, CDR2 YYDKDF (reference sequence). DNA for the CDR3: TGTGCCACCAGCAGAGAGGAGCGGGGGCCTCACACAGATACGCAGTATTTT. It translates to CATSREERGPHTDTQYF.

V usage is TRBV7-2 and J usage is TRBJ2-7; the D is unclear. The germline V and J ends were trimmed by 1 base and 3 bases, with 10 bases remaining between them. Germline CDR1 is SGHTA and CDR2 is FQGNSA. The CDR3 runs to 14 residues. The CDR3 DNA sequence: TGTGCCAGCAGCTTAGGGGCCACGCACTACGAGCAGTACTTC. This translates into CASSLGATHYEQYF.